This T cell receptor beta chain came from a study of metastatic and nonmetastatic thyroid tumors. Study information: It was across blood and tumor or nodule tissue from malignant and benign thyroid patients that repertoires were compared.

All patients reached thyroid surgery having received no treatment beforehand. Study outcomes and limitations: Within blood and tumor, benign nodules reportedly had significantly lower TCR beta diversity than malignant thyroid tumors did.

This clone was counted many times. The antigen is undetermined. As processed by the authors: Across clinicopathological groups, CDR3 differences served as the basis for building a distant-metastasis classifier for papillary thyroid cancer. From the PCR reads, TCRdb re-called clones with MiXCR. It is TCRdb's table, rather than the study itself, that gives the V and J calls and clone size. The sample holds about 49,000 clones, approximately 22% seen once. The TCR was taken from a female donor with papillary thyroid cancer or a benign thyroid nodule (not recorded which). Some clones in this sample may be carry-over from other donors' samples. Input material: blood.

CDR3 sequence reads: CASSLAATNEKLFF. The DNA of the CDR3 is TGTGCCAGCAGCTTAGCTGCAACTAATGAAAAACTGTTTTTT. J is TRBJ1-4 and V is TRBV7-9; D is undetermined. The length of the CDR3 is 14 residues. V lost 0 bases and J lost 0, with 2 bases in between. CDR1 SEHNR and CDR2 FQNEAQ come from the germline V gene (reference sequence).